Reported below is one T cell receptor beta chain. These data come from a study of blood T cell repertoires in COVID-19. The V end lost 11 bases, the J end lost 9 bases, and 19 bases lay between the germline ends. The CDR3 covers 12 residues. The V gene's germline CDR1 is MDHEN and CDR2 SYDVKM. Sequencing was performed with immunoSEQ multiplex PCR; in TCRdb, only in-frame clones are kept and a portion is missing. The top ten hold 0.85% to 1.3% of the sample, which has 380,000 or so clones, roughly four fifths seen once. Sequenced input: peripheral blood. This chain joins TRBV28 and TRBJ1-2; the D gene is possibly TRBD1 (5 bases). This clonotype was sampled from a human donor with acute or convalescent COVID-19. The donor label of this sample is uncertain. In DNA form, the CDR3 reads TGTGCCTGCTGGGGGGGGTTGGGTCGCTACACCTTC. It codes for CACWGGLGRYTF.